Listed here are 12 T cell receptor beta chains from one sample, sequenced in a study of blood T cells in healthy people across ages. The authors ran a second PCR of roughly 6 to 12 cycles using a sample-barcoded 5' primer and a J-beta primer mix. TCRdb reprocessed the 5' RACE reads via MiXCR and lists one record per CDR3 protein. The table lists some 710,000 distinct CDR3 sequences, about 24% of them singletons, with about 22% in the top ten. Sequencing was performed on blood. The receptor set was obtained from a man in his 70s in good health.

This clonotype was found many times. J is TRBJ2-1 and V is TRBV9; 11 bases are shared with TRBD2. The CDR3 loop spans 14 amino acids. V trimming: 4 bases; J trimming: 6 bases; junction bases outside the gene matches: 3. Germline lookup yields CDR1 SGDLS and CDR2 YYNGEE. CDR3 DNA sequence: TGTGCCAGCAGCACCGGGACTAGCGGCAATGAGCAGTTCTTC. It yields the protein CASSTGTSGNEQFF.

Many counts were recorded for this clonotype. This chain links TRBV7-9 with TRBJ1-4; D not certain. The germline gives CDR1 SEHNR, CDR2 FQNEAQ (reference sequence). The CDR3 extends over 17 amino acids. Trimming cost V 8 bases and J 3 bases, with 22 bases left between them. CDR3 DNA sequence: TGTGCCAGCTCGAATTATGAAGGCGGGATCCCTAATGAAAAACTGTTTTTT. It translates to CASSNYEGGIPNEKLFF.

With respect to this clonotype: No conserved phenylalanine or tryptophan is present at the end of the CDR3, so a read error is the likely explanation. The gene calls are TRBV18 and TRBJ1-1, with D perhaps TRBD1 (5 bases). CDR1 is KGHSH and CDR2 is LQKENI in the germline V gene. V gave up 0 bases and J gave up 0 bases, with 8 bases separating them. The CDR3 is 15 residues long. The CDR3 DNA sequence: TGTGCCAGCTCACCACCGGGGGGGATGAACACTGAAGCTTTCATT. As protein: CASSPPGGMNTEAFI.

This rearrangement joins TRBV7-9 to TRBJ1-1, with D possibly TRBD1 on 5 matching bases. Deletions cut 5 bases from V and 4 bases from J, with 20 bases between. This CDR3 contains 16 residues. Germline V gives CDR1 SEHNR, CDR2 FQNEAQ (reference sequence). CDR3 coding DNA: TGTGCCAGCAGCCCCCCGGGGCCTCTAAGTCGCACTGAAGCTTTCTTT. Translated, it gives CASSPPGPLSRTEAFF.

The genes are TRBV28 and TRBJ2-4; D uncertain. The germline gives CDR1 MDHEN, CDR2 SYDVKM. Trimming pared 6 bases from V and 3 bases from J, leaving 18 bases between. This CDR3 spans 16 amino acids. The CDR3 coding sequence is TGTGCCAGCAGCCACAATCCCCTTGGGAACAAAAACATTCAGTACTTC. Its translation: CASSHNPLGNKNIQYF.

The sample holds one count of this clonotype. V gene TRBV29-1 combines with J gene TRBJ2-5, with D perhaps TRBD1 (5 bases). The CDR3 spans 13 residues. Germline V gene data show CDR1 as SQVTM and CDR2 as ANQGSEA. Trimming left V 6 bases short and J 2 bases short, with 13 bases between. The CDR3 region has the DNA TGCAGCGTCGGGCCCCAGGGACAAGAGACCCAGTACTTC. Its translation: CSVGPQGQETQYF.

This clonotype occurred many times. V gene TRBV24-1 combines with J gene TRBJ2-3; tentatively, D is TRBD2 (6 bases). The CDR3 spans 13 residues. CDR1 and CDR2 (germline): KGHDR, SFDVKD. V gave up 4 bases and J gave up 4 bases, with 8 bases separating them. CDR3 protein: CATSDGGSDTQYF. DNA of the CDR3: TGTGCCACCAGTGACGGGGGTTCAGATACGCAGTATTTT.

This clonotype turned up a few times. The rearrangement links TRBV3-1 to TRBJ1-2; 8 bases agree with TRBD1. Germline lookup yields CDR1 LGHDT and CDR2 YNNKEL (reference sequence). The junction had 8 bases not matched to a gene; V was cut back by 1 base and J by 4 bases. The CDR3 extends over 16 amino acids. The CDR3 DNA reads TGTGCCAGCAGCCAAGGGGTCGGACAGGGTTTCTATGGCTACACCTTC. Translated, it gives CASSQGVGQGFYGYTF.

The chain links TRBV27 to TRBJ1-4, with D perhaps matching TRBD1 (6 bases). The CDR3 contains 17 residues. V was trimmed by 6 bases and J by 3 bases, leaving 20 bases between them. Germline V gene data show CDR1 as MNHEY and CDR2 as SMNVEV (reference sequence). In DNA form, the CDR3 reads TGTGCCAGCAGACTACGGAATTACAGGGAGGCTAATGAAAAACTGTTTTTT. It is translated as CASRLRNYREANEKLFF.

The table lists this clonotype with a few counts. The chain uses TRBV3-1 and TRBJ2-7; D is ambiguous. CDR1 and CDR2 (germline): LGHDT, YNNKEL (reference sequence). The CDR3 sequence is 13 residues long. Trimming removed 2 bases from V and 6 bases from J, with 11 bases in between. The CDR3 is CASSQSRELEQYF. CDR3 coding DNA: TGTGCCAGCAGCCAAAGCCGCGAGCTCGAGCAGTACTTC.

The chain joins TRBV28 to TRBJ1-2; TRBD1 matches 7 bases. This CDR3 has 15 residues. After removal of 3 bases from V and 3 bases from J, the junction contained 7 bases not matched to a gene. Germline V gene data show CDR1 as MDHEN and CDR2 as SYDVKM. The CDR3: CASSFARGDYYGYTF. As DNA, the CDR3 is TGTGCCAGCAGTTTTGCCAGGGGGGACTACTATGGCTACACCTTC.

The chain joins TRBV6-5 to TRBJ2-7; the D gene is possibly TRBD1 (6 bases). The J call may be in error: the DNA end matches TRBJ2-1 better. This CDR3 spans 14 amino acids. Germline V gives CDR1 MNHEY, CDR2 SVGAGI. The CDR3 protein is CASSYSNTGNEQFF. DNA for the CDR3: TGTGCCAGCAGTTACTCGAATACAGGGAATGAGCAGTTCTTC.